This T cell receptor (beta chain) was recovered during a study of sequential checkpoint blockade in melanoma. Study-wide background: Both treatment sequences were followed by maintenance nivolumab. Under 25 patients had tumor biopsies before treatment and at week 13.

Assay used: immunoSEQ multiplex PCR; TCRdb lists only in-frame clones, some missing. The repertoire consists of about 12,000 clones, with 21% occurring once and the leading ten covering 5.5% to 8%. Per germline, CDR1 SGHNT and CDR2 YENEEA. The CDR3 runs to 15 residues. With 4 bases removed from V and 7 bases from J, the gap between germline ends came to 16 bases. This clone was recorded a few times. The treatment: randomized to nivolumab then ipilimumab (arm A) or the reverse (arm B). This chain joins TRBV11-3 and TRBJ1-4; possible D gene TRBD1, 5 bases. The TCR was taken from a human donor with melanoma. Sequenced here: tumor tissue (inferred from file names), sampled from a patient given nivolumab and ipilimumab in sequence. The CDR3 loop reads CASSYTLNQGEKLFF. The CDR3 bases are TGTGCCAGCAGCTACACCCTAAATCAGGGTGAAAAACTGTTTTTT.